This T cell receptor beta chain was found in a study of cytomegalovirus exposure and HLA in healthy donors. Study-wide results and limits: Analyses of presence/absence relied on an assumption of roughly uniform sequencing depth across donors. Some V segments (TRBV6-2 and TRBV6-3 among them) were excluded as indistinguishable. A few CMV-associated chains were confirmed in vitro to be specific for CMV antigens.

Regarding donors, all were healthy bone marrow donors. The PCR ran on 60 Vbeta and 13 Jbeta primers. Profiling relied on immunoSEQ multiplex PCR, and the TCRdb table lists in-frame clones only, not all of them. The sample holds some 150,000 clones, roughly 79% seen once. J gave up 4 bases and V 2 bases, and 9 bases lay outside the gene matches. There are 16 residues in the CDR3. Germline CDR1 is SNHLY and CDR2 is FYNNEI. This clone appeared a single time. Its antigen remains unidentified. This specimen includes other DNA sequences encoding the same CDR3. The TCR originated in a woman aged 45-60 years in good health and CMV-seronegative. Sequencing used PBMCs. The rearrangement uses TRBV2 and TRBJ2-3; 7 bases are a match to TRBD2. Here the CDR3 reads CASSESFAGRADTQYF. Here the CDR3 DNA reads TGTGCCAGCAGTGAATCATTCGCGGGGAGGGCAGATACGCAGTATTTT.